What follows describes a single TCR beta chain. The specificity of this receptor is unknown. Base quality data are lacking; no much larger clone is found one base away. The sample belongs to a study of CD8+ T cells in alopecia areata (dated by TCRdb to the late 2010s). In the study overall: The treated patients took part in an open-label pilot trial in which moderate-to-severe alopecia areata was treated with oral tofacitinib at 5 to 10 mg twice daily. Patients stayed on tofacitinib for 6 to 18 months and then had 6 months of follow-up off drug so that delayed response and recurrence could be assessed. The SALT score, which quantifies the percentage of affected scalp surface area, was used to measure disease severity in treated patients. In both human patients and the C3H/HeJ mouse model, the study applied high-throughput TCRbeta sequencing to look at T cell clonal expansion in alopecia areata. In humans, TCRbeta sequencing was performed on scalp tissue and on sorted CD4+ and CD8+ peripheral blood T cells from healthy controls and from patients with patchy or totalis/universalis alopecia areata. Biopsies were taken from tofacitinib-treated patients at baseline and again at 4 and 24 weeks into treatment, and several of those patients also had a later scalp biopsy. Clonality in the scalp was compared among normal scalp (n=4), patchy alopecia areata scalp (n=8), and alopecia totalis/universalis scalp (n=8). RNA came from the PAXgene miRNA kit for fixed scalp, the miRNeasy kit for PBMCs, and the RNeasy kit for mouse skin. Amplification of TCRbeta CDR3 regions was done by immunoSEQ multiplex PCR using 35 Vbeta forward primers and 13 Jbeta reverse primers. The paper as a whole reports these results and caveats: The treated cohort was small, with a single nonresponder, so links between baseline CD8+ expansion and response need larger studies. Unlike mouse skin, where gammadelta T cells dominate, normal human skin contains resident alphabeta T cells that get sequenced too, which complicates analysis of the scalp TCR repertoire. Lesional scalp, especially in alopecia totalis/universalis, showed higher clonality and more expanded CD8+ clones than normal scalp, suggesting antigenic drive. Tofacitinib significantly decreased scalp clonality and the number of expanded CD8+ clones among the top 100 scalp clones. During tofacitinib treatment, many expanded lesional clones remained in scalp and blood, and this persistence may partly explain relapse after treatment is stopped. Shared TCR sequences between patients were less evident than in mice, which may be partly attributable to HLA diversity in the patient population.

The library relied on the immunoSEQ multiplex PCR assay. To provide template for TCR sequencing, every sample had RNA extracted and reverse transcribed into cDNA. First-strand cDNA was synthesized with SuperScript III using a 2:1 mix of oligo-dT and random hexamers. A synthetic immune receptor repertoire was used to assess amplification bias, and residual bias was removed computationally. Per the authors' processing: Raw reads were preprocessed for error removal, and CDR3 was defined according to IMGT conventions as running from the conserved cysteine to phenylalanine. Clonality was calculated as 1 minus Shannon entropy normalized by log2 of the number of productive unique TCRs. Whether scalp clones were CD4 or CD8 was inferred by matching scalp TCRbeta sequences against CD4 and CD8 repertoires sorted from blood. The table comes from immuneACCESS by way of TCRdb, which keeps in-frame sequences with V and J called. Part of the clones is missing from these tables; in studies checked, under half for an unresolved V gene and the rest for unknown reasons. V and J calls and clone size are as listed in that table; D and trimming were resolved from the DNA. Present in this sample are approximately 180,000 clones, less than 70% of which were seen just once. Of the sample, about 1.3% is held by the ten largest clones.

The treatment or condition label on this specimen signifies: oral pan-JAK inhibitor, 5-10 mg twice daily. Lesional scalp punch biopsies and peripheral blood were collected from alopecia areata patients. After PBMCs were isolated by density centrifugation and stained for CD3, CD4 and CD8, a FACSAria was used to sort CD4+ and CD8+ T cells. V is trimmed back by 0 bases and J by 2 bases, and the junction contains 3 bases that no gene match accounts for. Spanning cysteine to phenylalanine, the CDR3 consists of 15 amino acids. Just CDR3 DNA is preserved here, 45 bases in frame from base 1. CDR1 and CDR2 are read off the germline V gene as SGDLS and YYNGEE.

This sequence uses TRBV9 and TRBJ2-7, with 9 bases matching TRBD2. The sample was CD4+ T cells sorted from blood, taken between weeks 47 and 50, from a patient treated with tofacitinib. The origin of this receptor is a human donor with alopecia areata. The nucleotides are TGTGCCAGCAGCGTAGGGACTAGCGATACCTACGAGCAGTACTTC. Its translation reads: CASSVGTSDTYEQYF.